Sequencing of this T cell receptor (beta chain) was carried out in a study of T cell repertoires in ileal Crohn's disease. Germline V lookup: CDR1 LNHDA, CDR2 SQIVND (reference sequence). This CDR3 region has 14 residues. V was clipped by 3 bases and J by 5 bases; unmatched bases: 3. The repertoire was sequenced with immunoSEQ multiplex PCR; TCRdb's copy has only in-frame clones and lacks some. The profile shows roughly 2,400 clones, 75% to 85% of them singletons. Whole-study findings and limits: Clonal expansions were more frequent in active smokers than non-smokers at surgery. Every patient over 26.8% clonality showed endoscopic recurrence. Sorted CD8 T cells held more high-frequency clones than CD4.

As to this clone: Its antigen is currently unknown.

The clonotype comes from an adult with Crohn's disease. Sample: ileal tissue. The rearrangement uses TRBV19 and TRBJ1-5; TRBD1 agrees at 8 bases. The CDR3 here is CASSISGGYQPQHF. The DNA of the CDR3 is TGTGCCAGTAGTATCTCAGGGGGCTATCAGCCCCAGCATTTT.